Listed here is a single TCR beta chain. Its antigen is still unknown. Sequencing was performed with immunoSEQ multiplex PCR; in TCRdb, only in-frame clones are kept and a portion is missing. The sample has roughly 67,000 clones, around 90% seen once. The sample is drawn from a study of OX40 agonist ivuxolimab in advanced cancers. Overall study: Prior anti-PD-1, anti-PD-L1 or anti-CTLA-4 therapy did not bar entry, and more than 35% had some.

Study results and caveats: Clonal expansion was seen in CD4+ and CD8+ blood T cells by week 6 at 0.1 to 3.0 mg/kg.

Autoimmune disease history or systemic immunosuppression meant exclusion. Per germline, CDR1 KGHSH and CDR2 LQKENI. The V and J ends lost 4 bases and 5 bases respectively, with 9 bases between them. The CDR3 sequence is 13 residues long. The TCR originated in an adult with an advanced solid tumor such as melanoma, head and neck, liver or kidney cancer. V is TRBV18 and J is TRBJ1-5; D gene unclear. The source was CD4+ or CD8+ T cells sorted from blood, collected in a trial of the OX40 agonist ivuxolimab. The CDR3 loop is CASSRGLDQPQHF. The CDR3 DNA sequence: TGTGCCAGCTCACGGGGTTTGGATCAGCCCCAGCATTTT.